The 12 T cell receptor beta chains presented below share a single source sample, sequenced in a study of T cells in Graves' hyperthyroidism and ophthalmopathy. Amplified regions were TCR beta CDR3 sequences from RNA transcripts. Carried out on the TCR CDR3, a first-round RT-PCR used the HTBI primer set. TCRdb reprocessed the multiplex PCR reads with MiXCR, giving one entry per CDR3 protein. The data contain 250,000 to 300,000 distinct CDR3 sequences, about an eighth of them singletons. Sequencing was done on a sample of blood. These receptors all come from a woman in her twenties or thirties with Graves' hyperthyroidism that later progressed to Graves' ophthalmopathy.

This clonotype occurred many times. The CDR3 loop is CASSRTASQGEQYF. The CDR3 DNA follows: TGTGCCAGCAGCCGTACAGCTTCCCAGGGCGAGCAGTACTTC. This sequence joins TRBV3-1 and TRBJ2-7, with D possibly matching TRBD1 (5 bases). CDR1 and CDR2 from the germline V gene are LGHDT and YNNKEL (reference sequence). The CDR3 covers 14 residues. The V and J ends lost 4 bases and 6 bases respectively, with 16 bases between them.

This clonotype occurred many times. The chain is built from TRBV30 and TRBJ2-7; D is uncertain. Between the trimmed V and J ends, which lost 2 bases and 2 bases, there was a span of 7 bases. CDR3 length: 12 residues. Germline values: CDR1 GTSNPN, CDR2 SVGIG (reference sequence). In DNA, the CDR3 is TGTGCCTGGAGTCCAAGCGCCTACGAGCAGTACTTC. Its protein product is CAWSPSAYEQYF.

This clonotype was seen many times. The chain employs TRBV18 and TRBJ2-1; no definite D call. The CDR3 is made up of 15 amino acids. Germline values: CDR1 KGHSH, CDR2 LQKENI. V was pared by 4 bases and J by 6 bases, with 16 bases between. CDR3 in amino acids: CASSRDAPPSNEQFF. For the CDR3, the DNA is TGTGCCAGCTCACGTGACGCCCCTCCTAGCAATGAGCAGTTCTTC.

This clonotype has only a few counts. CDR3 nucleotide sequence: TGTGCCAGCACCATATACGGGAACACCATATATTTT. Protein sequence: CASTIYGNTIYF. The chain recombines TRBV6-1 with TRBJ1-3; no clear D gene. V was trimmed by 7 bases and J by 7 bases, leaving 11 bases between them. The V gene's germline CDR1 is MNHNS and CDR2 SASEGT. This CDR3 is built from 12 residues.

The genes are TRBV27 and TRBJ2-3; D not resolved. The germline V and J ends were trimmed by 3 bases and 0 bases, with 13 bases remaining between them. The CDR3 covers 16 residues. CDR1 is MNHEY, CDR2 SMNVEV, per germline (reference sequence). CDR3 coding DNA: TGTGCCAGCAGTTTCGGGTTACGTGCTAGCACAGATACGCAGTATTTT. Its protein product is CASSFGLRASTDTQYF.

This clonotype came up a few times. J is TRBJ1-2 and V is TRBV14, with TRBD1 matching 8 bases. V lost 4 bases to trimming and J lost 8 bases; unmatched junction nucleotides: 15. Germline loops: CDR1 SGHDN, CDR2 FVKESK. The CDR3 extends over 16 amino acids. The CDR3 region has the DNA TGTGCCAGCAGCCTCATAAGGGAAGGGGACAGGATGGGCTACACCTTC. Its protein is CASSLIREGDRMGYTF.

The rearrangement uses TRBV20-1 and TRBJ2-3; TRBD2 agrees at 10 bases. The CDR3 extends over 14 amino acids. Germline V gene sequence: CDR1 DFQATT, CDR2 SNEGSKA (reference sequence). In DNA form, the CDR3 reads TGCAGCTCTTCAACTAGCGGGATCACAGATACGCAGTATTTT. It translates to CSSSTSGITDTQYF.

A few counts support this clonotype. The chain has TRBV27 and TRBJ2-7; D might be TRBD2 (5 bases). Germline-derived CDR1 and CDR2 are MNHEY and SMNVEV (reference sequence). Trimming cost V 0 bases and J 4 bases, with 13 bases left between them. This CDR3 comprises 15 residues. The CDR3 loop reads CASSLSAGKEYEQYF. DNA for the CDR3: TGTGCCAGCAGTTTATCCGCCGGGAAAGAGTACGAGCAGTACTTC.

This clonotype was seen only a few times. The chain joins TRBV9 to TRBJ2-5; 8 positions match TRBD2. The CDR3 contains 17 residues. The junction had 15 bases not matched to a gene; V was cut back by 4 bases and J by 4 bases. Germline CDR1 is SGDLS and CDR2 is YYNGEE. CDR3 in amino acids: CASSPPGGGLGRETQYF. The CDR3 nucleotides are TGTGCCAGCAGCCCGCCCGGCGGGGGACTAGGGAGAGAGACCCAGTACTTC.

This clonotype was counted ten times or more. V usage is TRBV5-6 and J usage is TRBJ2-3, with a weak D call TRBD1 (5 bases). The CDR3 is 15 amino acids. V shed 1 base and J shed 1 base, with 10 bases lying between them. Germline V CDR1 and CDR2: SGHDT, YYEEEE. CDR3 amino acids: CASSLKGAGTDTQYF. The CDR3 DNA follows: TGTGCCAGCAGCTTGAAAGGGGCTGGCACAGATACGCAGTATTTT.

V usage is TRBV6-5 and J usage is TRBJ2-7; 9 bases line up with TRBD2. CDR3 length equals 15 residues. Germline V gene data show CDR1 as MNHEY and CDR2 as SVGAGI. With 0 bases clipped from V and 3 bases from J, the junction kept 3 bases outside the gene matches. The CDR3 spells CASSYSGLAGYEQYF. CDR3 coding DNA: TGTGCCAGCAGTTACTCGGGACTAGCAGGCTACGAGCAGTACTTC.

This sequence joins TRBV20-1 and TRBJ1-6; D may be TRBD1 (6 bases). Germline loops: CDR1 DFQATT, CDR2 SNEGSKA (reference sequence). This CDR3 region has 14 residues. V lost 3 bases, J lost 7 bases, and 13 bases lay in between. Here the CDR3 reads CSASEGGLNSPLHF. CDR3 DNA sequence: TGCAGTGCTAGTGAGGGGGGGCTGAATTCACCCCTCCACTTT.